This T cell receptor beta chain was identified in a study of blood T cell repertoires in COVID-19. Overall study context: Samples came from the United States, Italy and Spain, spanning acute and convalescent COVID-19.

The germline CDR1 and CDR2 sequences are SGHTA and FQGNSA. The CDR3 loop spans 15 amino acids. Deletions cut 3 bases from V and 2 bases from J, with 8 bases between. In the original processing: Reference gene primer amplification gave estimated nucleated cell counts. Here immunoSEQ multiplex PCR was the method, and the copy in TCRdb shows in-frame clones only, minus some. V and J calls and clone size follow that table, whereas D and trimming were derived from the DNA. The sample contains under 300,000 clones, more than 70% of which appear only once. Ages ranged from roughly 18 to 100 years, with residence in about two dozen US areas. This clone occurred once.

This chain uses TRBV7-2 with TRBJ2-6; D not certain. The specimen was PBMCs or T cells enriched from blood (not recorded which). This TCR was recovered from a woman aged 40 to 50 with acute COVID-19. CDR3 in DNA: TGTGCCAGCAGCTTCGGTCCCACTGGGGCCAACGTCCTGACTTTC. It translates to CASSFGPTGANVLTF.